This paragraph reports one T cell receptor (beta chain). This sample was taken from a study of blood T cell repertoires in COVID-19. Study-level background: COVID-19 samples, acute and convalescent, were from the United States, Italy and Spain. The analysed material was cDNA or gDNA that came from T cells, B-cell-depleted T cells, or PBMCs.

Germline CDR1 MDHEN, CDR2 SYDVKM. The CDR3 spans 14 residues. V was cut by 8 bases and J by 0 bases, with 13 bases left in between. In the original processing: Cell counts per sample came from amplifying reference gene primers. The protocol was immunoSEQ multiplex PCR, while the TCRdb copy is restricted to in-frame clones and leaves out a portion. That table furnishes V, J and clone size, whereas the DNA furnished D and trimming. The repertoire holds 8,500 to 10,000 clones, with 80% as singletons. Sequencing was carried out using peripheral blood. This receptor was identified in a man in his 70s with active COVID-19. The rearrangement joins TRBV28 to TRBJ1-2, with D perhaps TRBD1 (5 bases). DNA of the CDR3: TGTGCCAGCCGGGGGGGAGGGGCTAACTATGGCTACACCTTC. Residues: CASRGGGANYGYTF.